This TCR beta chain was identified during a study of tumor-infiltrating lymphocytes in primary liver carcinoma. Germline-derived CDR1 and CDR2 are SGHNT and YYREEE (reference sequence). The CDR3 extends over 16 amino acids. The roughly 19-32 mg bulk tissue piece was not sorted before simultaneous RNA and DNA extraction. Treatment-naive at the time, the patients had chronic HBV infection. Samples were taken from five separate regions (per tumor). The input was 500 ng total RNA; TCR beta cDNA was made from it with a constant-region primer. ARM-PCR, slightly modified, supplied the TCR beta libraries through three nested multiplex PCR rounds. Use of TRBV1-TRBV30 forward primers with a C-beta reverse primer characterized the first two PCR rounds, which lasted approximately 11 cycles each. Via MiXCR, TCRdb re-called the multiplex PCR reads, giving one row per CDR3 protein. The data contain about 84,000 distinct CDR3 sequences, roughly 72% of them seen just once; the ten biggest clones take up approximately 19%.

This clonotype was seen more than once but under ten times. With a much larger clone just one base away, this may be a read error. Sequenced material: liver tumor tissue from sampling region 1. Subset given: tumor region T1, superior pole. This TCR derives from a man aged 40-50 years with primary liver carcinoma and hepatitis B virus infection. The rearrangement links TRBV5-4 to TRBJ2-1, with 8 bases identical to TRBD1. CDR3 nucleotide sequence: TGTGCCAGCAACTTGGATGGCAGGGGGCAATACAATGAGCAGTTCTTC. Its protein is CASNLDGRGQYNEQFF.